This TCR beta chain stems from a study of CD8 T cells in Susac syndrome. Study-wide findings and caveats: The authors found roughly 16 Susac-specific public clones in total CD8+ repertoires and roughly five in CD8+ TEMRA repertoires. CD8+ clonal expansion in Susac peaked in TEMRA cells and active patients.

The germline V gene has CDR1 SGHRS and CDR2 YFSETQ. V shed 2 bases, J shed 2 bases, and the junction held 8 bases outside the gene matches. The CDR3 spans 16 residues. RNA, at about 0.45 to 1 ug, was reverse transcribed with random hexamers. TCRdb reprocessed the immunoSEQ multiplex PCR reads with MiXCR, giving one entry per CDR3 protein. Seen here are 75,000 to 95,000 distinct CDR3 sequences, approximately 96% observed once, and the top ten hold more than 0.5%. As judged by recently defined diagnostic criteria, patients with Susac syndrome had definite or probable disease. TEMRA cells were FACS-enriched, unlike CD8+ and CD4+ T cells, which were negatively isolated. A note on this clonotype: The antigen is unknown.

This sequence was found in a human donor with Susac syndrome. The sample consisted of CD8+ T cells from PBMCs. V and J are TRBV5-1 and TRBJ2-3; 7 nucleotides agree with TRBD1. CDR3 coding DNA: TGCGCCAGCAGCTTTACAGGGGCCCTCTCCACAGATACGCAGTATTTT. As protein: CASSFTGALSTDTQYF.